These 9 T cell receptor beta chains came from one sample sequenced in a study of T cell repertoires in cytomegalovirus infection (dated by TCRdb to 2018 to 2020). The reads were generated on an Illumina HiSeq 1500. The public reads were reanalyzed by TCRdb: fastp trimming at Q25, MiXCR alignment, in-frame beta chains only. Each record represents a unique CDR3 protein, reported with the most common genes and DNA among its rows. Recorded for this sample are about 360,000 distinct CDR3 sequences; 15% to 20% of them occurred a single time. The top ten hold around 8.6% of the sample. The sample consisted of PBMCs. These receptors came from a human donor in good health (CMV status not recorded). Some clones in this sample may be carry-over from other donors' samples.

This clonotype was counted at least ten times. This chain connects TRBV12-3 or TRBV12-4 to TRBJ2-7; possibly TRBD1 for D (5 bases). CDR3 length: 13 residues. V was cut by 6 bases and J by 7 bases, with 16 bases left in between. CDR3 in amino acids: CASSPGSVGEQYF. The CDR3 nucleotides are TGTGCCAGCAGCCCAGGGTCAGTGGGTGAGCAGTACTTC.

This clonotype was picked up a small number of times. This chain connects TRBV12-3 or TRBV12-4 to TRBJ2-5; possibly TRBD2 for D (6 bases). This CDR3 has 16 residues. Trimming removed 5 bases at V and 3 bases at J, with 19 bases between. In nucleotides, the CDR3 is TGTGCCAGCAGTCCCGCGGGGTGGGCTTCAGAAGAGACCCAGTACTTC. It codes for CASSPAGWASEETQYF.

The table lists this clonotype with a few counts. This rearrangement joins TRBV11-2 to TRBJ1-1; D unclear. The V and J ends lost 1 base and 4 bases respectively, with 10 bases between them. Germline V CDR1 and CDR2: SGHAT, FQNNGV. The CDR3 runs to 14 residues. CDR3 region: CASSLGAVRTEAFF. Written as DNA, the CDR3 is TGTGCCAGCAGCTTAGGGGCAGTCCGCACTGAAGCTTTCTTT.

The V call is TRBV5-1, the J call TRBJ2-7; the match to TRBD1 covers 11 bases. The CDR3 totals 13 residues. With V trimmed by 5 bases and J by 10 bases, 8 bases remained unmatched. CDR1 SGHRS and CDR2 YFSETQ come from the germline V gene. CDR3 loop: CASSLGQGDFQYF. The CDR3 DNA reads TGCGCCAGCAGTCTGGGACAGGGGGACTTTCAGTACTTC. The full variable domain, rest sourced from reference TRBV5-1 and TRBJ2-7, is KAGVTQTPRYLIKTRGQQVTLSCSPISGHRSVSWYQQTPGQGLQFLFEYFSETQRNKGNFPGRFSGRQFSNSRSEMNVSTLELGDSALYLCASSLGQGDFQYFGPGTRLTVT.

The V call is TRBV2, the J call TRBJ2-1; 7 nucleotides agree with TRBD1. This CDR3 is 12 amino acids long. Germline lookup yields CDR1 SNHLY and CDR2 FYNNEI. Trimming at V came to 8 bases and at J to 3 bases, leaving 1 base not matched to a gene. The CDR3 is CASGDSYNEQFF. CDR3 DNA: TGTGCCAGCGGGGACAGCTACAATGAGCAGTTCTTC.

This clonotype was counted only a few times. The rearrangement uses TRBV12-5 and TRBJ2-1; D call uncertain. The V gene's germline CDR1 is LGHNT and CDR2 FRNRAP. Trimming removed 6 bases from V and 4 bases from J, with 10 bases in between. This CDR3 spans 13 amino acids. The DNA of the CDR3 is TGTGCTAGTGGCTCCACTTATTACAATGAGCAGTTCTTC. Its protein product is CASGSTYYNEQFF.

This clonotype was observed a few times. The V gene is TRBV19, the J gene TRBJ2-1, with 8 bases aligning to TRBD2. CDR1 is LNHDA, CDR2 SQIVND, per germline (reference sequence). V lost 1 base to trimming and J lost 4 bases; unmatched junction nucleotides: 3. The CDR3 is made up of 15 amino acids. The DNA of the CDR3 is TGTGCCAGTAGTATAGTAGCGGGAAGTTACAATGAGCAGTTCTTC. Amino acids: CASSIVAGSYNEQFF. The whole variable domain, filled in from reference TRBV19 and TRBJ2-1, reads DGGITQSPKYLFRKEGQNVTLSCEQNLNHDAMYWYRQDPGQGLRLIYYSQIVNDFQKGDIAEGYSVSREKKESFPLTVTSAQKNPTAFYLCASSIVAGSYNEQFFGPGTRLTVL.

This clonotype was detected ten times or more. The chain uses TRBV7-8 and TRBJ1-1; D is unclear. CDR1 and CDR2 (germline): SGHVS, FQNEAQ. CDR3 length equals 14 residues. V was clipped by 6 bases and J by 2 bases, with 13 bases between them. The CDR3 DNA follows: TGTGCCAGCAGTCCCCGGACGATAAACACTGAAGCTTTCTTT. Encoded protein: CASSPRTINTEAFF.

Comments on this clonotype: This clone may be a read error of a much larger clone one base away. The DNA of the CDR3 is TGTGCCAGCAGCCCTGACGGGGGGGGGTATACGCAGTATTTT. Encoded protein: CASSPDGGGYTQYF. The chain links TRBV7-2 to TRBJ2-3, with 8 bases lining up with TRBD2. The CDR3 contains 14 residues. J was trimmed by 7 bases and V by 5 bases; bases with no gene match: 8. Germline V gene lookup returns CDR1 SGHTA and CDR2 FQGNSA.